The 11 T cell receptor beta chains listed next were all sequenced from one sample in a study of blood T cell repertoires in COVID-19. Generated by immunoSEQ multiplex PCR, the TCRdb table keeps only in-frame clones and is missing some. The repertoire has 97,000 or so clones, almost 85% of them found once; the top ten carry about 10%. The sample was peripheral blood. The receptor set was obtained from a man between 70 and 80 years old with acute or convalescent COVID-19.

This chain joins TRBV10-1 and TRBJ1-1; no firm D call. V lost 0 bases, J lost 6 bases, and 8 bases lay in between. Germline CDR1 and CDR2: WNHNN and SYGVQD (reference sequence). There are 13 residues in the CDR3. The CDR3 coding sequence is TGCGCCAGCAGTGAGTCACAGATACCTGAAGCTTTCTTT. Translated, it gives CASSESQIPEAFF.

V is TRBV2 and J is TRBJ2-3; the match to TRBD2 covers 9 bases. Trimming at V came to 7 bases and at J to 1 base, leaving 12 bases not matched to a gene. The germline V gene has CDR1 SNHLY and CDR2 FYNNEI. This CDR3 spans 17 amino acids. CDR3 in DNA: TGTGCCAGCATTAGCGGGAGCGGAGTTATAGGCACAGATACGCAGTATTTT. It yields the protein CASISGSGVIGTDTQYF.

The chain couples TRBV7-9 to TRBJ1-4; D is unresolved. CDR3 size: 16 residues. Trimming took 3 bases from V and 0 from J, leaving 11 bases between them. Germline values: CDR1 SEHNR, CDR2 FQNEAQ (reference sequence). The CDR3 reads CASSFGSGATNEKLFF. In DNA, the CDR3 is TGTGCCAGCAGCTTTGGGTCGGGAGCAACTAATGAAAAACTGTTTTTT.

This clone was detected once. This chain uses TRBV6-5 with TRBJ1-4; maybe TRBD1 (6 bases). This CDR3 region has 14 residues. CDR1 is MNHEY, CDR2 SVGAGI, per germline. V dropped 4 bases and J dropped 7 bases, with 13 bases sitting between them. The CDR3 nucleotides read TGTGCCAGCAGTTCAGGGGCGCCGAGTGAAAAACTGTTTTTT. Translating it yields CASSSGAPSEKLFF.

The J gene is TRBJ1-2, the V gene TRBV5-4, with TRBD1 matching over 9 bases. With V trimmed by 5 bases and J by 2 bases, 7 bases remained unmatched. CDR1 and CDR2 (germline): SGHNT, YYREEE (reference sequence). This CDR3 spans 15 amino acids. The CDR3 sequence is CASRQTDRGNYGYTF. The DNA of the CDR3 is TGTGCCAGCAGACAAACGGACAGGGGAAACTATGGCTACACCTTC. Filled out from reference TRBV5-4 and TRBJ1-2, the complete variable domain reads ETGVTQSPTHLIKTRGQQVTLRCSSQSGHNTVSWYQQALGQGPQFIFQYYREEENGRGNFPPRFSGLQFPNYSSELNVNALELDDSALYLCASRQTDRGNYGYTFGSGTRLTVV.

This chain uses TRBV2 with TRBJ2-7; TRBD1 is a possible D gene (6 bases). V lost 7 bases, J lost 0 bases, and 13 bases lay in between. This CDR3 contains 14 residues. Per germline, CDR1 SNHLY and CDR2 FYNNEI. CDR3 amino acids: CASILRDNSYEQYF. CDR3 in DNA: TGTGCCAGCATTCTCCGGGACAACTCCTACGAGCAGTACTTC. The full variable domain, rest sourced from reference TRBV2 and TRBJ2-7, is EPEVTQTPSHQVTQMGQEVILRCVPISNHLYFYWYRQILGQKVEFLVSFYNNEISEKSEIFDDQFSVERPDGSNFTLKIRSTKLEDSAMYFCASILRDNSYEQYFGPGTRLTVT.

This chain joins TRBV19 and TRBJ1-5; 8 bases match TRBD1. V shed 6 bases, J shed 6 bases, and the junction held 7 bases outside the gene matches. Germline CDR1 and CDR2: LNHDA and SQIVND (reference sequence). The CDR3 sequence is 14 residues long. In nucleotides, the CDR3 is TGTGCCAGTAGGCCGGACAGGGTGTCTCAGCCCCAGCATTTT. Its translation is CASRPDRVSQPQHF.

This chain joins TRBV5-1 and TRBJ2-5, with 11 bases matching TRBD1. The germline V gene encodes CDR1 SGHRS and CDR2 YFSETQ. The CDR3 runs 15 residues. V dropped 5 bases and J dropped 2; count of bases not matched to a gene: 5. The CDR3 sequence: CASRPGTGGQETQYF. DNA for the CDR3: TGCGCCAGCAGGCCCGGGACAGGGGGGCAAGAGACCCAGTACTTC.

V usage is TRBV2 and J usage is TRBJ1-5, with D possibly being TRBD1 (5 bases). Germline V CDR1 and CDR2: SNHLY, FYNNEI. This CDR3 contains 15 residues. Trimming took 3 bases from V and 2 from J, leaving 11 bases between them. Written as DNA, the CDR3 is TGTGCCAGCAGTGAGCGGGGGGTCGGCAATCAGCCCCAGCATTTT. It is translated as CASSERGVGNQPQHF.

This rearrangement joins TRBV9 to TRBJ1-1; TRBD1 matches 7 bases. This CDR3 is built from 14 residues. Germline CDR1 reads SGDLS; CDR2 reads YYNGEE. Trimming at V came to 2 bases and at J to 2 bases, leaving 3 bases not matched to a gene. The CDR3: CASSVGQSNTEAFF. DNA for the CDR3: TGTGCCAGCAGCGTGGGACAGTCTAACACTGAAGCTTTCTTT.

V and J are TRBV4-3 and TRBJ2-2; 10 bases are a match to TRBD2. Trimming took 0 bases from V and 5 from J; bases not matched to a gene: 3. CDR3 length: 16 residues. Germline CDR1 reads LGHNA; CDR2 reads YSLEER. In DNA form, the CDR3 reads TGCGCCAGCAGCCAAGAAAGCGGGAGGGCGACCGGGGAGCTGTTTTTT. It encodes CASSQESGRATGELFF.